The next 17 T cell receptor beta chains were all read from a single sample in a study of CD8+ T cells in alopecia areata. Extracted RNA was reverse transcribed into cDNA, the sequencing template. Repertoires were generated with immunoSEQ multiplex PCR, while TCRdb's copy carries only in-frame clones and drops some. Of over 200,000 clones in the sample, 64% were seen once. Treatment noted: oral pan-JAK inhibitor, 5-10 mg twice daily. The starting material was CD4+ T cells sorted from blood, obtained at week 4, from a patient treated with tofacitinib. Every receptor here comes from a human donor with alopecia areata.

This clone was seen only once. V gene TRBV5-1 combines with J gene TRBJ2-1; 9 bases are shared with TRBD1. V gave up 1 base and J gave up 6 bases; unmatched junction bases: 2. The CDR3 contains 14 residues. CDR1 SGHRS and CDR2 YFSETQ come from the germline V gene. The CDR3 region is CASSLRGQGNEQFF. CDR3 DNA sequence: TGCGCCAGCAGCTTGAGGGGACAGGGCAATGAGCAGTTCTTC.

The V gene is TRBV29-1, the J gene TRBJ2-1, with TRBD2 matching over 15 bases. Trimming took 4 bases from V and 8 from J; bases not matched to a gene: 3. Germline CDR1 and CDR2: SQVTM and ANQGSEA. This CDR3 contains 14 residues. The DNA of the CDR3 is TGCAGCGTTGGGACTAGCGGGGGGGCTGATGAGCAGTTCTTC. Translation gives CSVGTSGGADEQFF.

This clone was seen only a few times. J is TRBJ2-7 and V is TRBV2; possibly TRBD1 for D (6 bases). Germline CDR1 and CDR2: SNHLY and FYNNEI. The V gene lost 4 bases and the J gene lost 2 bases, with 9 bases spanning the gap. CDR3 length: 13 amino acids. Written as DNA, the CDR3 is TGTGCCAGCAGTGGACAGGACGCCTACGAGCAGTACTTC. Its translation: CASSGQDAYEQYF.

This chain joins TRBV29-1 and TRBJ2-1, with TRBD2 identical over 7 bases. CDR3 length: 14 residues. CDR1 and CDR2 from the germline V gene are SQVTM and ANQGSEA. V shed 5 bases, J shed 2 bases, and the junction held 6 bases outside the gene matches. The CDR3 loop reads CSVTGGVAYNEQFF. The DNA of the CDR3 is TGCAGCGTTACGGGGGGTGTGGCCTACAATGAGCAGTTCTTC.

V is TRBV7-8 and J is TRBJ1-1; D is undetermined. CDR1 is SGHVS and CDR2 is FQNEAQ in the germline V gene. V was shortened by 1 base and J by 4 bases, with 10 bases between the two germline ends. The CDR3 loop spans 14 amino acids. The CDR3 region has the DNA TGTGCCAGCAGCTTAGGGATGGCGAGCACTGAAGCTTTCTTT. Translation gives CASSLGMASTEAFF.

This sequence joins TRBV29-1 and TRBJ1-1, with D hard to call. Trimming stripped 4 bases from V and 3 bases from J, with 12 bases between. Germline V gene data show CDR1 as SQVTM and CDR2 as ANQGSEA. The CDR3 has 13 amino acids. The CDR3: CSVVRFRDTEAFF. In DNA, the CDR3 is TGCAGCGTTGTAAGGTTTAGGGACACTGAAGCTTTCTTT.

V usage is TRBV2 and J usage is TRBJ2-7; perhaps TRBD1 as D (6 bases). The V gene lost 5 bases and the J gene lost 7 bases, with 9 bases spanning the gap. The CDR3 covers 11 residues. From germline, CDR1 is SNHLY and CDR2 FYNNEI. CDR3 residues: CASSTTGEQYF. The CDR3 coding sequence is TGTGCCAGCAGTACAACAGGGGAGCAGTACTTC.

The chain uses TRBV5-1 and TRBJ2-5; 8 positions match TRBD1. Looked up from germline, CDR1 is SGHRS and CDR2 is YFSETQ. Germline trimming cut 0 bases from V and 5 bases from J; bases unmatched to any gene: 6. There are 15 residues in the CDR3. The CDR3 sequence is CASSLDGRGLETQYF. CDR3 sequence (DNA): TGCGCCAGCAGCTTGGACGGCAGGGGGCTGGAGACCCAGTACTTC.

The V gene is TRBV29-1, the J gene TRBJ1-6; 7 nucleotides line up with TRBD1. The V gene's germline CDR1 is SQVTM and CDR2 ANQGSEA. V shed 6 bases, J shed 5 bases, and the junction held 7 bases outside the gene matches. The CDR3 is 14 residues long. The CDR3 protein is CSVRLGTDNSPLHF. CDR3 coding DNA: TGCAGCGTGCGCCTCGGGACAGATAATTCACCCCTCCACTTT.

This clone showed up just once. The chain uses TRBV29-1 and TRBJ2-7; D possibly uses TRBD1 or TRBD2 (5 bases each). V lost 6 bases and J 7 bases, leaving 22 bases between the germline ends. CDR3 length: 14 residues. Germline V CDR1 and CDR2: SQVTM, ANQGSEA. The CDR3 spells CSVSGGIGEKEQYF. The CDR3 nucleotides read TGCAGCGTCTCTGGGGGTATAGGGGAAAAAGAGCAGTACTTC.

The genes are TRBV29-1 and TRBJ2-3; D not resolved. Germline CDR1 and CDR2: SQVTM and ANQGSEA. V was shortened by 1 base and J by 2 bases, with 10 bases between the two germline ends. CDR3 size: 14 residues. This CDR3 is CSVEGRTHTDTQYF. The CDR3 DNA is TGCAGCGTTGAAGGGCGGACCCACACAGATACGCAGTATTTT.

V usage is TRBV2 and J usage is TRBJ1-2; D is unresolved. V was clipped by 2 bases and J by 8 bases, with 15 bases between them. CDR1 is SNHLY and CDR2 is FYNNEI in the germline V gene. This CDR3 region has 14 residues. The CDR3 bases are TGTGCCAGCAGTGAAAATCTAGGGCCTGGCGGCTACACCTTC. Protein product: CASSENLGPGGYTF. The whole variable domain, filled in from reference TRBV2 and TRBJ1-2, reads EPEVTQTPSHQVTQMGQEVILRCVPISNHLYFYWYRQILGQKVEFLVSFYNNEISEKSEIFDDQFSVERPDGSNFTLKIRSTKLEDSAMYFCASSENLGPGGYTFGSGTRLTVV.

This sequence joins TRBV4-3 and TRBJ2-2; D is uncertain. CDR1 is LGHNA, CDR2 YSLEER, per germline. The CDR3 is made up of 15 amino acids. Trimming shortened V by 6 bases and J by 3 bases, and 14 bases separated the two germline ends. CDR3 loop: CASSLSPRDTGELFF. CDR3 nucleotide sequence: TGCGCCAGCAGTCTTAGCCCTCGAGACACCGGGGAGCTGTTTTTT.

V and J are TRBV2 and TRBJ2-2; D may be TRBD2 (5 bases). This CDR3 has 13 residues. The germline CDR1 and CDR2 sequences are SNHLY and FYNNEI. The V gene lost 7 bases and the J gene lost 6 bases, with 12 bases spanning the gap. CDR3 amino acids: CASKGSGAGELFF. The CDR3 DNA reads as TGTGCCAGCAAGGGAAGCGGCGCCGGGGAGCTGTTTTTT.

CDR3 amino acids: CASSSGTGNSPLHF. The DNA for the CDR3 is TGCGCCAGCAGCTCAGGGACAGGGAATTCACCCCTCCACTTT. The chain couples TRBV5-1 to TRBJ1-6, with TRBD1 matching over 9 bases. The CDR3 extends over 14 amino acids. Per germline, CDR1 SGHRS and CDR2 YFSETQ. V lost 3 bases, J lost 7 bases, and 2 bases stayed unmatched.

The chain links TRBV15 to TRBJ2-5; D is perhaps TRBD1 (6 bases). Germline CDR1 is LNHNV and CDR2 is YYDKDF (reference sequence). With 1 base removed from V and 2 bases from J, the gap between germline ends came to 14 bases. The CDR3 has 16 residues. The CDR3 protein is CATSRGRGRFQETQYF. In DNA form, the CDR3 reads TGTGCCACCAGCAGAGGCAGGGGTCGGTTTCAAGAGACCCAGTACTTC.

The J gene is TRBJ1-2, the V gene TRBV18; 8 nucleotides agree with TRBD1. CDR3 length equals 13 residues. Germline trimming cut 3 bases from V and 7 bases from J; bases unmatched to any gene: 4. Germline CDR1 and CDR2: KGHSH and LQKENI. In DNA, the CDR3 is TGTGCCAGCTCACCGGACAGGGCGTCTGGCTACACCTTC. Its translation: CASSPDRASGYTF.